The 8 T cell receptor beta chains below come from one sample, sequenced in a study of molecular identifiers for immune sequencing clone quantification. A single record per CDR3 protein comes from TCRdb applying MiXCR to the PCR reads. Of 100,000 or so distinct CDR3 sequences in the sample, 30% to 35% were seen once. The sample comprised naive CD8+ T cells from blood, with Jurkat cell RNA spiked in. Subset noted: FACS-sorted CD8+CD4-CCR7+CD45RA+ naive T cells. Receptors were obtained from a human donor in good health. Some libraries in this study had Jurkat cell RNA spiked in.

Comments on this clonotype: It is likely a read error, because the conserved phenylalanine at the end of the CDR3 is missing. This chain uses TRBV27 with TRBJ1-6, with D hard to call. The germline V gene has CDR1 MNHEY and CDR2 SMNVEV (reference sequence). The CDR3 covers 15 residues. V was trimmed by 2 bases and J by 9 bases, leaving 14 bases between them. The CDR3 DNA follows: TGTGCCAGCAGTTTAGGGAGACATGGAGTTTCACCCCTCCACTAT. It is translated as CASSLGRHGVSPLHY.

Comment on this clonotype: One end of the junction does not line up with germline, which may come from a read error. The chain recombines TRBV6-2 or TRBV6-3 with TRBJ1-1; D is ambiguous. In germline, CDR1 is MNHEY, CDR2 SVGEGT. The CDR3 runs 13 residues. The CDR3 coding sequence is TGTACCAGCACCGGGCCCCCAAACACTGAAGCTTTCTTT. Translation: CTSTGPPNTEAFF.

CDR3 region: CASRHIFPLRAARGQPQHF. The CDR3 DNA is TGTGCCAGCAGACACATATTCCCCCTCAGGGCGGCAAGGGGTCAGCCCCAGCATTTT. The rearrangement joins TRBV28 to TRBJ1-5; D possibly corresponds to TRBD1 (5 bases). Trimming stripped 6 bases from V and 6 bases from J, with 30 bases between. This CDR3 has 19 amino acids. The germline V gene has CDR1 MDHEN and CDR2 SYDVKM.

The chain combines TRBV6-2 or TRBV6-3 with TRBJ2-7, with D uncertain. V shed 5 bases and J shed 2 bases, with 4 bases lying between them. There are 11 residues in the CDR3. Germline loops: CDR1 MNHEY, CDR2 SVGEGT. The CDR3 DNA follows: TGTGCCAGCAGTGAGCCCTACGAGCAGTACTTC. Translated: CASSEPYEQYF.

A note on this clonotype: This may be a read error, as it is one base from a much larger clone. The rearrangement joins TRBV7-3 to TRBJ1-1; no clear D. The germline V and J ends were trimmed by 4 bases and 3 bases, with 12 bases remaining between them. This CDR3 spans 14 amino acids. CDR1 and CDR2 (germline): SGHTA, FQGTGA. CDR3 sequence reads: CASSSDPGYTEAFF. CDR3 nucleotides: TGTGCCAGCAGCTCGGACCCGGGGTACACTGAAGCTTTCTTT. The whole variable domain, filled in from reference TRBV7-3 and TRBJ1-1, reads GAGVSQTPSNKVTEKGKYVELRCDPISGHTALYWYRQSLGQGPEFLIYFQGTGAADDSGLPNDRFFAVRPEGSVSTLKIQRTERGDSAVYLCASSSDPGYTEAFFGQGTRLTVV.

With regard to this clonotype: A much larger clone sits a single nucleotide away, making a read error possible. The genes are TRBV5-6 and TRBJ1-5; a weak D match, TRBD1 (6 bases). The CDR3 length is 15 residues. Germline V gene data show CDR1 as SGHDT and CDR2 as YYEEEE. The CDR3 DNA reads TGTGCCAGCAGCTGGGGGCGGGGAGGCAAGCAGCCCCAGCATTTT. Translation: CASSWGRGGKQPQHF.

The V and J genes are TRBV11-2 and TRBJ2-3; possibly TRBD2 for D (6 bases). This CDR3 contains 17 residues. Trimming left V 5 bases short and J 0 bases short, with 18 bases between. Germline V gives CDR1 SGHAT, CDR2 FQNNGV. The CDR3 DNA follows: TGTGCCAGCAGCCCCGGGGGAGCAGCTCCTAGCACAGATACGCAGTATTTT. As protein: CASSPGGAAPSTDTQYF.

Remarks on this clonotype: Just one base apart from a much larger clone, this may be a read error. Lacking the conserved final phenylalanine or tryptophan, this CDR3 likely reflects a read error. This chain joins TRBV6-1 and TRBJ1-5; no clear D gene. This CDR3 is 14 amino acids long. Deletions cut 1 base from V and 3 bases from J, with 7 bases between. Germline V gene sequence: CDR1 MNHNS, CDR2 SASEGT. The CDR3 nucleotides are TGTGCCAGCAGTGAAGGGTCGGTCAATCAGCCCCAGCATTAT. Residues: CASSEGSVNQPQHY.